The clone carrying this T cell receptor beta chain was seen repeatedly, ten times or more. What it binds is not known. Sequencing was performed with immunoSEQ multiplex PCR; in TCRdb, only in-frame clones are kept and a portion is missing. The table records 120,000 or so clones, approximately 92% of them present only once. This sample was taken from a study of T cell responses to AZD1222 COVID-19 vaccine. Study-level results: Regions 160-218 and 743-854 held dominance among vaccine-associated CD4 TCRs, which spanned spike.

The CDR3 has 15 amino acids. Germline V gene sequence: CDR1 MNHNS, CDR2 SASEGT. The junction had 4 bases not matched to a gene; V was cut back by 2 bases and J by 2 bases. The origin of this receptor is an adult in good health. This specimen consisted of peripheral blood, obtained on day 0 of AZD1222 vaccination. The genes are TRBV6-1 and TRBJ1-2; 8 nucleotides agree with TRBD1. CDR3 nucleotides: TGTGCCAGCAGTGAATCCCGGACAGGGAACTATGGCTACACCTTC. Translation: CASSESRTGNYGYTF.